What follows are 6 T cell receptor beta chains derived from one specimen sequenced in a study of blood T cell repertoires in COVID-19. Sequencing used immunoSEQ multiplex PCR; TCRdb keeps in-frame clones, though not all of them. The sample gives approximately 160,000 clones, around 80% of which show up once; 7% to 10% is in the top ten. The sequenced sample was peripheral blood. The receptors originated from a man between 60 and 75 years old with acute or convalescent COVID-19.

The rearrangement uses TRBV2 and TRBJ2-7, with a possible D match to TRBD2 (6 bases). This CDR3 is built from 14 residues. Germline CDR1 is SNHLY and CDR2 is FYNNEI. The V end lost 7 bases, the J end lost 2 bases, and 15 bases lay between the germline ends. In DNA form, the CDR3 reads TGTGCCAGCACTCCCGGGACTGATACCTACGAGCAGTACTTC. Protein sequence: CASTPGTDTYEQYF.

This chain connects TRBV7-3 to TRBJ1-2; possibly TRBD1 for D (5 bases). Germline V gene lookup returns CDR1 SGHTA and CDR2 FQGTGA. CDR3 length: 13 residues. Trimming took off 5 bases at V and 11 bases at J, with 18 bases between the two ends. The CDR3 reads CASSPGQASGYTF. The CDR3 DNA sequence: TGTGCCAGCAGCCCGGGGCAGGCAAGCGGGTACACCTTC.

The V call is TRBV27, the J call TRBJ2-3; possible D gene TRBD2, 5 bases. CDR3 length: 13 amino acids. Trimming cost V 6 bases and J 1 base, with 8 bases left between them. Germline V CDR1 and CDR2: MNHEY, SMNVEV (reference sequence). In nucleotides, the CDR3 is TGTGCCAGCAGCGACTACGGCACAGATACGCAGTATTTT. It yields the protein CASSDYGTDTQYF.

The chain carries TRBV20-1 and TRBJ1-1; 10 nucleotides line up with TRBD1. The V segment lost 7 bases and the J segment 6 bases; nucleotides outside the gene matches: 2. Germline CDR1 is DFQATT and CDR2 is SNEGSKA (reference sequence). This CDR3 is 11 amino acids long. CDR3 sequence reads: CSGTGGSEAFF. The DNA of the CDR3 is TGCAGTGGGACAGGGGGATCTGAAGCTTTCTTT.

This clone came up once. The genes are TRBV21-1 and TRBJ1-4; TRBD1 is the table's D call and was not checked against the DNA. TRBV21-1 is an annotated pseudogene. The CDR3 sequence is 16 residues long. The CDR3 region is CASSKGRGRGDEKLFF. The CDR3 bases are TGTGCCAGCAGCAAAGGAAGGGGGCGAGGAGATGAAAAACTGTTTTTT.

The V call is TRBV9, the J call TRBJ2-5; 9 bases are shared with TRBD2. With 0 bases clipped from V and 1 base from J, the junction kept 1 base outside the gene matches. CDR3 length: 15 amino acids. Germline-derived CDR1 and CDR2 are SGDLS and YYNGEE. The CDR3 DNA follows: TGTGCCAGCAGCGTAGATAGCGGGGGCCAAGAGACCCAGTACTTC. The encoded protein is CASSVDSGGQETQYF.